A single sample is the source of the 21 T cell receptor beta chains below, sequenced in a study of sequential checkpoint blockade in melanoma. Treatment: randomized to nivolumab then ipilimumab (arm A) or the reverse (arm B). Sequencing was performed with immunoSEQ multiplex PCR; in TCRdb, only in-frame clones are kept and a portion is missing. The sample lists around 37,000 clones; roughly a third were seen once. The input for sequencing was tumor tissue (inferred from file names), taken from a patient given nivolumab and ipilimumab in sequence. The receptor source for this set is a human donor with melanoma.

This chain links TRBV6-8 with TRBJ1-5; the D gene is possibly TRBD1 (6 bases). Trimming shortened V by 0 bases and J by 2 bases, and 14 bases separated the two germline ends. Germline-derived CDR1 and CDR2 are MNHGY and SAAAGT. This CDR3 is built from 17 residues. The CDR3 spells CASSYSVTPGGNQPQHF. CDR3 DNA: TGTGCCAGCAGTTACTCAGTCACCCCAGGGGGCAATCAGCCCCAGCATTTT.

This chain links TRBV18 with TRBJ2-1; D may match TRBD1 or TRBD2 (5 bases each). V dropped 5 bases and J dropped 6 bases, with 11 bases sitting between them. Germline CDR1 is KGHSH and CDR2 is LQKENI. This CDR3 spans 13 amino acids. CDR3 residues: CASSVAGANEQFF. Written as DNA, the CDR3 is TGTGCCAGCTCAGTGGCCGGGGCCAATGAGCAGTTCTTC. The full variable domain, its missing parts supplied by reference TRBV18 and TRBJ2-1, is NAGVMQNPRHLVRRRGQEARLRCSPMKGHSHVYWYRQLPEEGLKFMVYLQKENIIDESGMPKERFSAEFPKEGPSILRIQQVVRGDSAAYFCASSVAGANEQFFGPGTRLTVL.

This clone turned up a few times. The CDR3 region is CASTRDGTYNEQFF. The CDR3 DNA reads TGTGCCAGCACTCGGGACGGCACCTACAATGAGCAGTTCTTC. This chain joins TRBV11-3 and TRBJ2-1; TRBD1 or TRBD2 may be the D gene (5 bases each). V gave up 7 bases and J gave up 2 bases, with 12 bases separating them. Per germline, CDR1 SGHNT and CDR2 YENEEA. This CDR3 has 14 amino acids.

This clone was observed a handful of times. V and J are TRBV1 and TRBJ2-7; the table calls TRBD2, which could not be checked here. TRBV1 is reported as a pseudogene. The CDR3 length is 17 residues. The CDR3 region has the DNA TGCGCCAGCAGCCAAGGGACTAGCGGGGCAACCTCCTACGAGCAGTACTTC. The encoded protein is CASSQGTSGATSYEQYF.

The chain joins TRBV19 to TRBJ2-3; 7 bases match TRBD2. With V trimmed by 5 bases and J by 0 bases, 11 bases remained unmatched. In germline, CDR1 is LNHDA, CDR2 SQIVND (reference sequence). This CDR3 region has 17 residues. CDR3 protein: CASSHITSAGSTDTQYF. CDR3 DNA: TGTGCCAGTAGTCATATAACTTCAGCGGGAAGCACAGATACGCAGTATTTT.

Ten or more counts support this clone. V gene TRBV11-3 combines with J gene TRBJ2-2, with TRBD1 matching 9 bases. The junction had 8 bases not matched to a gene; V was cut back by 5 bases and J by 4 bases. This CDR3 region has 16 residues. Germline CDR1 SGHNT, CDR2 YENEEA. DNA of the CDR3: TGTGCCAGCAGCCCCGCCCGGACAGGGGCCACCGGGGAGCTGTTTTTT. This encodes CASSPARTGATGELFF.

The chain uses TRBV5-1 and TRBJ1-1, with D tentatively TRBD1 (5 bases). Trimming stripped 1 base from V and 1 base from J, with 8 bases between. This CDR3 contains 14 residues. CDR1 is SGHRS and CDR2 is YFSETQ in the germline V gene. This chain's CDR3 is CASSLQGQNTEAFF. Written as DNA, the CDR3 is TGCGCCAGCAGCTTGCAGGGTCAGAACACTGAAGCTTTCTTT.

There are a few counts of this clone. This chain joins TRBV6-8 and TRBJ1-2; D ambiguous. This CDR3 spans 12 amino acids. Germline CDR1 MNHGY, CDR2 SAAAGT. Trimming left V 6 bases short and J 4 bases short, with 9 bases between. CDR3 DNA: TGTGCCAGCAGGAGAGCTGCCTATGGCTACACCTTC. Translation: CASRRAAYGYTF.

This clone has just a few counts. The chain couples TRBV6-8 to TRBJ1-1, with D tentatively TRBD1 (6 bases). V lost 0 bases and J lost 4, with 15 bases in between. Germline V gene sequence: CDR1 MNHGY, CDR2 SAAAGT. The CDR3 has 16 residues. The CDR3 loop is CASSYSGGGAGTEAFF. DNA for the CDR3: TGTGCCAGCAGTTACTCGGGTGGGGGCGCGGGCACTGAAGCTTTCTTT.

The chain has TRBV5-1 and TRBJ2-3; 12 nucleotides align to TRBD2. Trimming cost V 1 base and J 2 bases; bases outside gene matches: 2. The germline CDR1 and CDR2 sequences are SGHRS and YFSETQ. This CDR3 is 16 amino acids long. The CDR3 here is CASSLRLAGVTDTQYF. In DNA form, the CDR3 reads TGCGCCAGCAGCTTGCGACTAGCGGGGGTCACAGATACGCAGTATTTT.

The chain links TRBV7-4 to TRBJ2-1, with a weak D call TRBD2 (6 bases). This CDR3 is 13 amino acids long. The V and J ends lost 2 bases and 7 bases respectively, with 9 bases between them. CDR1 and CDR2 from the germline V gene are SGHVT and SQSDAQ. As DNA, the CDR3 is TGTGCCAGCAGCTTATTCGGAGGGAATGAGCAGTTCTTC. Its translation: CASSLFGGNEQFF.

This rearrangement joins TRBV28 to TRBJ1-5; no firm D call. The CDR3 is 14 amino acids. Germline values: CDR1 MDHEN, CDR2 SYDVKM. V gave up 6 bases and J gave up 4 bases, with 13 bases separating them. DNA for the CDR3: TGTGCCAGCAGCCCGCCAGTATTGAATCAGCCCCAGCATTTT. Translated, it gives CASSPPVLNQPQHF.

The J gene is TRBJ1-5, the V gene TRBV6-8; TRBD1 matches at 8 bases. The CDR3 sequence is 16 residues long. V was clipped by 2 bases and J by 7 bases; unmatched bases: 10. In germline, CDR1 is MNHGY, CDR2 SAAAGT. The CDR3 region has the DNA TGTGCCAGCAGTTACCAAATCGGACAGGGCAGACAGCCCCAGCATTTT. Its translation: CASSYQIGQGRQPQHF.

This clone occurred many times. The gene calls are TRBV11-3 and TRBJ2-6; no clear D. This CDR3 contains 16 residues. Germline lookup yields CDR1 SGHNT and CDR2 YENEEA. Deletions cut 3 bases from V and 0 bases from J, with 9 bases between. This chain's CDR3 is CASSLSRRSGANVLTF. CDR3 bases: TGTGCCAGCAGCTTGAGCAGGCGCTCTGGGGCCAACGTCCTGACTTTC.

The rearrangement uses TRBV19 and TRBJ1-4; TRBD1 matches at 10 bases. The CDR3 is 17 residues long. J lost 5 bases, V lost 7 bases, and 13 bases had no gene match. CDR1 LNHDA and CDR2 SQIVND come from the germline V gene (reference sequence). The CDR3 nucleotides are TGTGCCAGTAACCCCCGGGACAGGGGAGGTTTAAATGAAAAACTGTTTTTT. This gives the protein CASNPRDRGGLNEKLFF.

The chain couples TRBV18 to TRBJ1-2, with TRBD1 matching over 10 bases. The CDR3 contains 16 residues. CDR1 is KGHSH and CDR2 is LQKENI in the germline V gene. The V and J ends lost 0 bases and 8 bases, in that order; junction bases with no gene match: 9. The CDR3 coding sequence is TGTGCCAGCTCACCACCGATGAGACAGGGGGCCGGGGGCTACACCTTC. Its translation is CASSPPMRQGAGGYTF. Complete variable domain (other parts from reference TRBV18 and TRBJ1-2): NAGVMQNPRHLVRRRGQEARLRCSPMKGHSHVYWYRQLPEEGLKFMVYLQKENIIDESGMPKERFSAEFPKEGPSILRIQQVVRGDSAAYFCASSPPMRQGAGGYTFGSGTRLTVV.

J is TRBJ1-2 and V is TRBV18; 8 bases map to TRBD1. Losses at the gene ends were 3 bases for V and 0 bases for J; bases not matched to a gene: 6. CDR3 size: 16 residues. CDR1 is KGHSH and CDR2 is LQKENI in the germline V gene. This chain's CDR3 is CASSPDRGVANYGYTF. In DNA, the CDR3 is TGTGCCAGCTCACCCGACAGGGGCGTCGCTAACTATGGCTACACCTTC.

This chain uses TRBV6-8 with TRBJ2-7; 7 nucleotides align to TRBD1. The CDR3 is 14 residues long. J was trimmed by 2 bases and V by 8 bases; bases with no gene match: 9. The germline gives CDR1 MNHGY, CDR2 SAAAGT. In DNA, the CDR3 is TGTGCCAGCTCGGGAACAGGGGCAACCTACGAGCAGTACTTC. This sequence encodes CASSGTGATYEQYF.

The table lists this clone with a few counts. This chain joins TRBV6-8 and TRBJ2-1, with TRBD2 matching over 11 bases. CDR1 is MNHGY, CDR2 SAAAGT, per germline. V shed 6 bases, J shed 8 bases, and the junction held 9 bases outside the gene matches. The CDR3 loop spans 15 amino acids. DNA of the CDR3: TGTGCCAGCAGGCCTCTAGCGGGGGGCGTCTATGAGCAGTTCTTC. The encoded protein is CASRPLAGGVYEQFF.

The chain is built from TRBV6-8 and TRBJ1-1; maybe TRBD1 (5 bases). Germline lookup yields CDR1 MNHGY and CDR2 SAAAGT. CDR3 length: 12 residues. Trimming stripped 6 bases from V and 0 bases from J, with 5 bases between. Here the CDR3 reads CASRDMNTEAFF. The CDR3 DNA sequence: TGTGCCAGCAGGGACATGAACACTGAAGCTTTCTTT.

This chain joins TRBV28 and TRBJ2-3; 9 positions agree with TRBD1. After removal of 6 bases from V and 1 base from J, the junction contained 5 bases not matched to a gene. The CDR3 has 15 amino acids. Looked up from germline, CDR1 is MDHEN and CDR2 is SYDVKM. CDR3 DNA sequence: TGTGCCAGCAGCAGGGGACAGGGAGGCACAGATACGCAGTATTTT. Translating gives CASSRGQGGTDTQYF.